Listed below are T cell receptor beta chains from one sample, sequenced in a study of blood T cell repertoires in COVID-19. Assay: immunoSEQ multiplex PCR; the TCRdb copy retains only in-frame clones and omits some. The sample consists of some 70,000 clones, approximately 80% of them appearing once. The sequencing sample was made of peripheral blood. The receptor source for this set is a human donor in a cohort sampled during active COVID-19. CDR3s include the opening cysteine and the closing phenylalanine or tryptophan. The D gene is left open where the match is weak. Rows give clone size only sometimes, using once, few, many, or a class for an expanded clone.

CDR3: CASSRRGSTEAFF
DNA: TGTGCCAGCTCACGCAGGGGGAGCACTGAAGCTTTCTTT
V: TRBV18
J: TRBJ1-1
size: .
D: TRBD1

CDR3: CASSSFPLLDTGELFF
DNA: TGTGCCAGCAGCTCCTTCCCCTTGCTAGACACCGGGGAGCTGTTTTTT
V: TRBV7-9
J: TRBJ2-2
size: .
D: .

CDR3: CASSAGGSSYNEQFF
DNA: TGTGCCAGCAGCGCCGGTGGGAGCTCCTACAATGAGCAGTTCTTC
V: TRBV7-2
J: TRBJ2-1
size: .
D: .

CDR3: CASSLRGGAEAFF
DNA: TGTGCCAGCAGTTTAAGGGGGGGGGCTGAAGCTTTCTTT
V: TRBV12-3/TRBV12-4
J: TRBJ1-1
size: .
D: .

CDR3: CASSLPRGGYNEQFF
DNA: TGTGCCAGCAGCTTGCCGCGGGGGGGTTACAATGAGCAGTTCTTC
V: TRBV5-6
J: TRBJ2-1
size: once
D: TRBD2

CDR3: CASSAGTVANTQYF
DNA: TGTGCCAGCAGCGCCGGGACAGTTGCTAATACGCAGTATTTT
V: TRBV7-2
J: TRBJ2-3
size: .
D: TRBD1

CDR3: CASSRGQGYNYGYTF
DNA: TGTGCCAGTAGTCGAGGACAGGGCTATAACTATGGCTACACCTTC
V: TRBV19
J: TRBJ1-2
size: .
D: TRBD1

CDR3: CSASAGAETQYF
DNA: TGCAGTGCTAGTGCGGGAGCGGAGACCCAGTACTTC
V: TRBV20-1
J: TRBJ2-5
size: .
D: TRBD2

CDR3: CASSQSGQSHQPQHF
DNA: TGCGCCAGCAGCCAGTCGGGACAGAGCCATCAGCCCCAGCATTTT
V: TRBV4-3
J: TRBJ1-5
size: .
D: TRBD1

CDR3: CASSGKGATEAFF
DNA: TGTGCCAGCAGCGGCAAGGGGGCCACTGAAGCTTTCTTT
V: TRBV11-2
J: TRBJ1-1
size: once
D: TRBD1

CDR3: CAWVLPGGAEQYF
DNA: TGTGCCTGGGTTCTCCCAGGAGGGGCCGAGCAGTACTTC
V: TRBV30
J: TRBJ2-7
size: few
D: .

CDR3: CASRAHRVLEYGYTF
DNA: TGTGCCAGCAGGGCTCACAGGGTTCTAGAATATGGCTACACCTTC
V: TRBV28
J: TRBJ1-2
size: few
D: .

CDR3: CASSETPGKGNQPQHF
DNA: TGTGCCAGCAGTGAAACCCCAGGGAAAGGCAATCAGCCCCAGCATTTT
V: TRBV6-1
J: TRBJ1-5
size: .
D: .

CDR3: CATGPSSHEQFF
DNA: TGTGCCACCGGGCCGAGTTCCCATGAGCAGTTCTTC
V: TRBV24-1
J: TRBJ2-1
size: .
D: .

CDR3: CASRGTVANTGELFF
DNA: TGTGCCAGTAGGGGGACAGTAGCGAACACCGGGGAGCTGTTTTTT
V: TRBV19
J: TRBJ2-2
size: .
D: TRBD1

CDR3: CASSPPLTQVESYNEQFF
DNA: TGTGCCAGCAGCCCCCCCCTAACGCAGGTCGAGTCCTACAATGAGCAGTTCTTC
V: TRBV7-9
J: TRBJ2-1
size: once
D: .

CDR3: CASSLVSGSTGELFF
DNA: TGCGCCAGCAGCTTGGTATCGGGATCCACCGGGGAGCTGTTTTTT
V: TRBV5-1
J: TRBJ2-2
size: .
D: .

CDR3: CASSLTTGRTGELFF
DNA: TGTGCCAGCAGCTTAACAACAGGGCGCACCGGGGAGCTGTTTTTT
V: TRBV7-3
J: TRBJ2-2
size: .
D: .

CDR3: CASSVVADTQYF
DNA: TGTGCCAGCAGTGTCGTAGCAGATACGCAGTATTTT
V: TRBV2
J: TRBJ2-3
size: few
D: .

CDR3: CASSLDFWGQGGSYEQYF
DNA: TGTGCCAGCAGCTTAGATTTCTGGGGACAGGGGGGATCCTACGAGCAGTACTTC
V: TRBV7-2
J: TRBJ2-7
size: once
D: TRBD1

CDR3: CASSLPLGRGVDEQYF
DNA: TGTGCCAGCAGTCTTCCTCTCGGGCGGGGGGTAGACGAGCAGTACTTC
V: TRBV28
J: TRBJ2-7
size: once
D: TRBD2

CDR3: CASRKTSGGTDTQYF
DNA: TGTGCCAGCAGGAAGACTAGCGGGGGCACAGATACGCAGTATTTT
V: TRBV6-5
J: TRBJ2-3
size: .
D: TRBD2

CDR3: CASSPESGGVGEQFF
DNA: TGCGCCAGCAGCCCTGAGAGCGGGGGAGTGGGTGAGCAGTTCTTC
V: TRBV5-1
J: TRBJ2-1
size: .
D: TRBD2

CDR3: CASSLGQNGNEKLFF
DNA: TGTGCCAGCAGCTTAGGTCAAAACGGGAATGAAAAACTGTTTTTT
V: TRBV7-9
J: TRBJ1-4
size: .
D: .

CDR3: CASSNPSYNEQFF
DNA: TGCGCCAGCAGCAATCCATCCTACAATGAGCAGTTCTTC
V: TRBV5-1
J: TRBJ2-1
size: few
D: .

CDR3: CASSQTTGSSLVGNQPQHF
DNA: TGTGCCAGCAGCCAAACTACAGGGTCCTCCTTGGTCGGCAATCAGCCCCAGCATTTT
V: TRBV7-9
J: TRBJ1-5
size: .
D: .

CDR3: CASSQSFRGGELFF
DNA: TGCGCCAGCAGCCAATCCTTCCGAGGAGGCGAACTGTTTTTT
V: TRBV4-3
J: TRBJ1-4
size: .
D: .

CDR3: CASSLDTGQGKQYF
DNA: TGCGCCAGCAGCTTGGATACGGGACAGGGGAAGCAGTACTTC
V: TRBV5-1
J: TRBJ2-7
size: .
D: TRBD1

CDR3: CASSSLQGALNTEAFF
DNA: TGTGCCAGCAGCTCCCTACAGGGGGCGTTGAACACTGAAGCTTTCTTT
V: TRBV7-2
J: TRBJ1-1
size: .
D: TRBD1

CDR3: CASSSDRVSGNTIYF
DNA: TGCGCCAGCAGCTCTGACAGGGTCTCTGGAAACACCATATATTTT
V: TRBV4-3
J: TRBJ1-3
size: once
D: TRBD1

CDR3: CASSVGVGSSYNSPLHF
DNA: TGTGCCAGCAGCGTAGGGGTCGGGAGCTCCTATAATTCACCCCTCCACTTT
V: TRBV9
J: TRBJ1-6
size: .
D: .

CDR3: CASSRRQGTYEQYF
DNA: TGTGCCAGCAGCCGTCGACAGGGAACCTACGAGCAGTACTTC
V: TRBV5-6
J: TRBJ2-7
size: .
D: TRBD1

CDR3: CASSALISGRRETQYF
DNA: TGTGCCAGCAGCGCACTCATTAGCGGGAGGCGTGAGACCCAGTACTTC
V: TRBV9
J: TRBJ2-5
size: .
D: TRBD2